The T cell receptor beta chain described here comes from a study of control samples from healthy donors and cancer patients. Assay used: immunoSEQ multiplex PCR; TCRdb lists only in-frame clones, some missing. The sample contains about 150,000 clones, 89% of which appear only once. This clone was detected only once. The receptor was isolated from a man aged 30 to 39 in good health. Sequenced input: blood.

Here the CDR3 reads CATSDSRGSQTQYF. CDR3 nucleotides: TGTGCCACCAGTGATTCTCGAGGGTCCCAGACCCAGTACTTC. This chain links TRBV24-1 with TRBJ2-5; possibly TRBD2 for D (5 bases). V lost 2 bases, J lost 6 bases, and 12 bases lay in between. There are 14 residues in the CDR3. Germline V gives CDR1 KGHDR, CDR2 SFDVKD.